These 8 T cell receptor beta chains were sequenced from one sample in a study of T-cell memory formation after mild COVID-19. TCRdb fed the 5' RACE reads into MiXCR, producing one record per CDR3 protein. The sample yields approximately 250,000 distinct CDR3 sequences, about a sixth seen once. Sequencing input: PBMCs or a T cell subset sorted from them (not recorded which). These receptors came from a man aged 18 to 29 who had mild COVID-19 (a few samples of this study predate the infection). Cell type and time point are not known.

This chain uses TRBV5-1 with TRBJ1-2, with D possibly matching TRBD1 (6 bases). The CDR3 spans 13 residues. Trimming left V 3 bases short and J 12 bases short, with 18 bases between. CDR1 and CDR2 from the germline V gene are SGHRS and YFSETQ. DNA of the CDR3: TGCGCCAGCAGCTCGGACAGCTACGATTCTAACACCTTC. This sequence encodes CASSSDSYDSNTF.

The chain has TRBV5-1 and TRBJ1-1; 8 positions match TRBD1. V lost 4 bases and J lost 5; bases outside the gene matches: 10. Germline lookup yields CDR1 SGHRS and CDR2 YFSETQ. The CDR3 has 15 residues. The CDR3 is CASSQDRTGRTEAFF. In DNA form, the CDR3 reads TGCGCCAGCAGCCAGGATAGGACAGGGCGTACTGAAGCTTTCTTT.

This clonotype showed up just a few times. The chain joins TRBV7-2 to TRBJ2-4; D is possibly TRBD1 (6 bases). This CDR3 contains 15 residues. Trimming stripped 2 bases from V and 6 bases from J, with 14 bases between. Germline CDR1 reads SGHTA; CDR2 reads FQGNSA. The CDR3 nucleotides are TGTGCCAGCAGCTTACAGGGGATGTTGAGAAACATTCAGTACTTC. Its translation is CASSLQGMLRNIQYF.

The V and J genes are TRBV6-6 and TRBJ1-5, with D perhaps TRBD1 (6 bases). The CDR3 length is 14 residues. Germline V gene sequence: CDR1 MNHNY, CDR2 SVGAGI (reference sequence). The ends were cut back, 7 bases at V and 3 bases at J, with 13 bases in the middle. Here the CDR3 DNA reads TGTGCCAGCACTCAACAGGGAGACAATCAGCCCCAGCATTTT. It specifies CASTQQGDNQPQHF.

The chain is built from TRBV19 and TRBJ1-1; a possible D gene is TRBD1 (5 bases). Per the germline V gene, CDR1 is LNHDA and CDR2 is SQIVND (reference sequence). The V and J ends lost 1 base and 3 bases respectively, with 15 bases between them. The CDR3 totals 16 residues. The CDR3 bases are TGTGCCAGTAGTATAGTTTCGGGGGTACGAGACACTGAAGCTTTCTTT. Translated: CASSIVSGVRDTEAFF.

The chain joins TRBV12-3 or TRBV12-4 to TRBJ1-1, with D unclear. V was pared by 5 bases and J by 7 bases, with 14 bases between. This CDR3 region has 13 residues. The CDR3 reads CASSPLGPDEAFF. The CDR3 nucleotides are TGTGCCAGCAGTCCCTTGGGCCCCGATGAAGCTTTCTTT.

At least ten counts were recorded for this clonotype. The chain links TRBV7-2 to TRBJ2-6; D unclear. Trimming pared 1 base from V and 0 bases from J, leaving 7 bases between. Germline loops: CDR1 SGHTA, CDR2 FQGNSA. The CDR3 is made up of 16 amino acids. For the CDR3, the DNA is TGTGCCAGCAGCTTAGGACATTTCTCTGGGGCCAACGTCCTGACTTTC. Residues: CASSLGHFSGANVLTF.

This clonotype came up many times. The chain combines TRBV5-1 with TRBJ1-6; the match to TRBD1 covers 7 bases. Germline-derived CDR1 and CDR2 are SGHRS and YFSETQ. Trimming removed 4 bases from V and 10 bases from J; junction bases left unmatched: 11. The CDR3 totals 15 residues. DNA for the CDR3: TGCGCCAGCAGCGGAACCGGGACAGACGCGTCACCCCTCCACTTT. Translated: CASSGTGTDASPLHF. Together with reference TRBV5-1 and TRBJ1-6, the CDR3 gives the full variable domain: KAGVTQTPRYLIKTRGQQVTLSCSPISGHRSVSWYQQTPGQGLQFLFEYFSETQRNKGNFPGRFSGRQFSNSRSEMNVSTLELGDSALYLCASSGTGTDASPLHFGNGTRLTVT.